These 26 T cell receptor delta chains were sequenced from one sample in a study of γδ T cells in repeated Plasmodium falciparum infection. Gammadelta T cells were flow-sorted from PBMC into Vgamma9/Vdelta2+ and Vdelta2-negative populations for bulk analysis. TCRdb ran CATT on the multiplex PCR reads. Counted here are approximately 93,000 delta-chain clones, approximately 1% occurring once; the ten biggest clones make up roughly 9.5%. Sample: gamma-delta T cells from blood. The receptors were sampled from a pool of human donors (malaria-infected and uninfected, not separated).

This clone has more than one count but fewer than ten. TCRdb shows a much larger clone's protein in place of this DNA's translation, and the two differ at residue 5, likely through a read error; the protein shown is translated from the DNA. The chain carries TRDV2 and TRDJ1, with TRDD3 matching 13 bases. The J gene comes from matching the DNA to germline here; TCRdb lacks it. The CDR3 totals 19 residues. With V trimmed by 3 bases and J by 0 bases, 12 bases remained unmatched. Germline CDR1 is GEAIGNYY and CDR2 is EKD. Here the CDR3 reads CACDLIPKLGDTDTDKLIF. The CDR3 nucleotides are TGTGCCTGTGACCTCATACCCAAACTGGGGGATACGGACACCGATAAACTCATCTTT.

A few counts support this clone. This sequence is one base from a far larger clone and is likely a read error. This CDR3 is also generated by other DNA sequences in the sample. The DNA of the CDR3 is TGTGCTCTTGGGGAACATAAAGCGGACTGGGGTGCTCGGGTCGATAAACTCATCTTT. Translated, it gives CALGEHKADWGARVDKLIF. The chain has TRDV1 and TRDJ1; 7 nucleotides match TRDD3. As TCRdb names no J gene, one was assigned here on the basis of a DNA match to germline. CDR1 and CDR2 (germline): TSWWSYY, QGS. The CDR3 has 19 amino acids. V was clipped by 1 base and J by 4 bases; unmatched bases: 18.

This clone was detected many times. Other DNA sequences in this specimen translate into the identical CDR3. The chain couples TRDV1 to TRDJ1, with 9 bases lining up with TRDD3. This CDR3 has 21 residues. J gave up 0 bases and V 0 bases, and 17 bases lay outside the gene matches. Germline CDR1 reads TSWWSYY; CDR2 reads QGS. The CDR3 is CALGELQAILGELRYTDKLIF. The CDR3 DNA reads as TGTGCTCTTGGGGAACTCCAAGCTATACTGGGGGAATTAAGGTACACCGATAAACTCATCTTT.

The table lists this clone with a few counts. The TCRdb record carries a much larger clone's protein, which differs from this DNA's translation at residue 4; a read error is the likely cause, and the protein listed here is the DNA translation. In nucleotides, the CDR3 is TGTGCTCTTGAGGAACTGGGGGGCGCCTTCCGGGCGTCTGAGCGGGCGTACACCGATAAACTCATCTTT. Its translation is CALEELGGAFRASERAYTDKLIF. The gene calls are TRDV1 and TRDJ1; TRDD3 aligns across 8 bases. No J gene is reported in TCRdb; it was inferred here by comparing the DNA with germline. CDR3 length: 23 amino acids. Germline CDR1 is TSWWSYY and CDR2 is QGS.

On this clone itself: TCRdb attributes to this sequence the protein of a much larger clone, which differs from the DNA translation at residue 5; a read error is likely, and the protein displayed is translated from the DNA. The V call is TRDV2, the J call TRDJ1; 7 bases are a match to TRDD3. V shed 3 bases and J 0 bases; nucleotides not matched to a gene: 21. The CDR3 loop spans 20 amino acids. The germline V gene encodes CDR1 GEAIGNYY and CDR2 EKD. Here the CDR3 reads CACDAEPKYPGGLHTDKLIF. The CDR3, as DNA: TGTGCCTGTGACGCCGAGCCGAAGTACCCCGGGGGATTACACACCGATAAACTCATCTTT.

With regard to this clone: TCRdb attributes to this sequence the protein of a much larger clone, which differs from the DNA translation at residue 17; a read error is likely, and the protein displayed is translated from the DNA. No J gene was named, though the V gene is TRDV1; the table assigns TRDD3, which was not confirmed against the DNA. The germline CDR1 and CDR2 sequences are TSWWSYY and QGS. CDR3 length: 19 residues. CDR3: CALGELPEPGSGYTDKPIF. For the CDR3, the DNA is TGTGCTCTTGGGGAACTACCCGAACCGGGGTCCGGGTACACCGATAAACCCATCTTT.

Note on this clone: TCRdb's entry gives the protein of a much larger clone, which mismatches this DNA's translation at residue 3, likely from a read error; the protein reported here is translated from the DNA. The chain recombines TRDV1 with TRDJ1, with TRDD3 matching over 9 bases. The J gene, left out of TCRdb, was set here by checking the DNA against germline. This CDR3 has 20 residues. Per germline, CDR1 TSWWSYY and CDR2 QGS. The CDR3 region is CAPGERPVLLGDPYTDKLIF. The CDR3 region has the DNA TGTGCTCCTGGGGAACGTCCAGTCCTACTGGGGGACCCGTACACCGATAAACTCATCTTT.

Turning to this clone: TCRdb's entry gives the protein of a much larger clone, which mismatches this DNA's translation at residue 10, likely from a read error; the protein reported here is translated from the DNA. The chain has TRDV1 and TRDJ1, with 12 bases fitting TRDD3. In the absence of a J gene in TCRdb, the DNA was matched to germline to assign it here. The length of the CDR3 is 29 residues. Looked up from germline, CDR1 is TSWWSYY and CDR2 is QGS. Trimming at V came to 2 bases and at J to 0 bases, leaving 40 bases not matched to a gene. The CDR3 DNA is TGTGCTCTTGGGGAAGTTTTGGTGGCCCTCCTCACCGTACTGGGGGATACCACTCTTAGGCCCTTGTACACCGATAAACTCATCTTT. Translated: CALGEVLVALLTVLGDTTLRPLYTDKLIF.

Concerning this clone: With only one base between it and a far larger clone, this is likely a read error. In the same sample, other DNA sequences code for this CDR3. The V gene was identified as TRDV2, while no J gene was called. The CDR3 runs 14 residues. Germline CDR1 GEAIGNYY, CDR2 EKD. The CDR3 protein is CACDRLEYTDKLIF. CDR3 nucleotide sequence: TGTGCCTGTGACCGACTTGAGTACACCGATAAACTCATCTTC.

This clone appeared a few times. A far larger clone is just one base off, so this is likely a read error. In the same sample, other DNA sequences code for this CDR3. V is TRDV2 and J is TRDJ1; D uncertain. TCRdb leaves out the J gene; it was filled in here by matching the DNA to germline. CDR3 size: 15 residues. Germline V gene data show CDR1 as GEAIGNYY and CDR2 as EKD. Trimming shortened V by 0 bases and J by 3 bases, and 13 bases separated the two germline ends. CDR3 loop: CACDTISSPPDKLIF. In nucleotides, the CDR3 is TGTGCCTGTGACACCATCAGTTCGCCTCCCGATAAACTCATCTTT.

Points on this clone: This DNA translates differently at residues 5 and 7 from the TCRdb protein, which is that of a much larger clone; a read error is likely, and the protein shown is the DNA's own translation. This chain links TRDV1 with TRDJ1; 8 nucleotides agree with TRDD3. Losses at the gene ends were 4 bases for V and 3 bases for J; bases not matched to a gene: 16. The length of the CDR3 is 18 residues. Germline V gene lookup returns CDR1 TSWWSYY and CDR2 QGS. DNA of the CDR3: TGTGCTCTTGGGGGCTTCCCTCCCCCGGGGATACTGGCCGATAAACTCATCTTT. Encoded protein: CALGGFPPPGILADKLIF.

This clone was seen a handful of times. This probably arose from a read error, given a far larger clone one base away. Other DNA sequences in this specimen translate into the identical CDR3. This rearrangement joins TRDV1 to TRDJ1; 7 bases fit TRDD2. V trimming: 6 bases; J trimming: 0 bases; junction bases outside the gene matches: 43. Germline CDR1 and CDR2: TSWWSYY and QGS. CDR3 size: 27 residues. The CDR3 bases are TGTGCTCTTGGAGAAGCCCGGGGAGCCGGGGGCTTTCCTACTTCCATCCTCCTTACTCAGTACACCGATAAACTCATCTTT. It encodes CALGEARGAGGFPTSILLTQYTDKLIF.

This clone showed up just a few times. TCRdb assigns this DNA the protein of a much larger clone, which departs from its translation at residue 18; this likely reflects a read error, and the protein shown comes from translating the DNA. This chain uses TRDV1 with TRDJ1; D is unclear. This CDR3 is built from 19 residues. Germline CDR1 reads TSWWSYY; CDR2 reads QGS. The CDR3 DNA sequence: TGTGCTCTTGGGGAACTTTGTTTGGTACCGCGATCGTTGACCGATAAACTCACCTTT. It translates to CALGELCLVPRSLTDKLTF.

On this clone: This likely traces to a read error, being one base from a far larger clone. Within the sample, other DNA sequences also encode this same CDR3. This chain links TRDV2 with TRDJ2; D might be TRDD3 (5 bases). Germline values: CDR1 GEAIGNYY, CDR2 EKD. This CDR3 region has 15 residues. For the CDR3, the DNA is TGTGCATGTGACACCCTTAGGGGAGACCTGGCACAACTCTTCTTT. Protein product: CACDTLRGDLAQLFF.

This clone has a handful of counts. A read error is likely here: a far larger clone is one base away. The same CDR3 can be traced to other DNA sequences in this sample. There is no J gene call, but TRDV2 is given as the V gene; the table names TRDD3, a call not compared with the DNA. The CDR3 spans 17 residues. Germline CDR1 reads GEAIGNYY; CDR2 reads EKD. CDR3 sequence reads: CACDKILPLTRGDKLIF. The CDR3 bases are TGTGCCTGTGACAAGATCCTGCCACTAACCCGGGGCGATAAACTCATCTTC.

This clone was counted a few times. The amino acid sequence in TCRdb belongs to a much larger clone and departs from this DNA's translation at residue 4, likely a sequencing read error; the sequence shown is translated from the DNA. This chain connects TRDV1 to TRDJ1, with TRDD3 matching 12 bases. The J gene, not given by TCRdb, was assigned here from a germline match of the nucleotide sequence. This CDR3 is built from 18 residues. Germline V CDR1 and CDR2: TSWWSYY, QGS. The CDR3 nucleotides read TGTGCTCTTGAGGAACCGGCTGACTGGGGGATACCGGCCGATAAACTCATCTTT. It is translated as CALEEPADWGIPADKLIF.

Of note for this clone: The protein in TCRdb stems from a much larger clone and differs at residue 7 from this DNA's translation, likely a read error; here the protein is translated from the DNA. For the CDR3, the DNA is TGTGCCTGTGACACCGTTTGGGATAGAAGCGATAAACTCATCTTT. This sequence encodes CACDTVWDRSDKLIF. The chain joins TRDV2 to TRDJ1, with a tentative D call TRDD3 (6 bases). TCRdb leaves out the J gene; it was filled in here by matching the DNA to germline. V gave up 0 bases and J gave up 4 bases, with 14 bases separating them. CDR1 is GEAIGNYY and CDR2 is EKD in the germline V gene. The CDR3 runs to 15 residues.

This clone has just a few counts. The amino acid sequence in TCRdb belongs to a much larger clone and departs from this DNA's translation at residue 13, likely a sequencing read error; the sequence shown is translated from the DNA. The CDR3 sequence: CACDTVRPLTGGSQYTDKLIF. In DNA, the CDR3 is TGTGCCTGTGACACCGTTCGTCCCCTTACTGGGGGATCTCAGTACACCGATAAACTCATCTTT. V and J are TRDV2 and TRDJ1; 10 nucleotides align to TRDD3. Because TCRdb records no J gene, it was assigned here through a match of the DNA to germline. The CDR3 is made up of 21 amino acids. Germline values: CDR1 GEAIGNYY, CDR2 EKD. Trimming took 0 bases from V and 0 from J; bases not matched to a gene: 18.

Comments on this clone: Just one base apart from a much larger clone, this may be a read error. The chain joins TRDV1 to TRDJ1; 9 nucleotides align to TRDD3. CDR3 length: 21 amino acids. Germline CDR1 reads TSWWSYY; CDR2 reads QGS. V lost 7 bases, J lost 0 bases, and 24 bases stayed unmatched. CDR3 nucleotide sequence: TGTGCTCTTGCCCCAGAGGCCTTCCCCCAACTGGGGGACAGATACACCGATAAACTCATCTTT. Translated: CALAPEAFPQLGDRYTDKLIF.

This clone came up a few times. The protein held in TCRdb is that of a much larger clone and does not match this DNA's translation at residue 3, likely because of a read error; the protein shown is translated from the DNA. The V and J genes are TRDV1 and TRDJ1; D might be TRDD3 (6 bases). Looked up from germline, CDR1 is TSWWSYY and CDR2 is QGS. CDR3 length equals 16 residues. As DNA, the CDR3 is TGTGCTCATGGGGGTACTTCTCCACCAACCAACGATAAACTCATCTTT. Translated: CAHGGTSPPTNDKLIF.

This clone was seen a few times. A far larger clone is one base from this, pointing to a likely read error. Other DNA variants within this sample encode the same CDR3. The rearrangement joins TRDV1 to TRDJ1; 8 bases line up with TRDD3. The J gene was missing in TCRdb and was found by matching the end of the DNA to germline. The CDR3 loop spans 18 amino acids. Per germline, CDR1 TSWWSYY and CDR2 QGS. The CDR3 reads CALGEWIDWGPYTDKLIF. The CDR3 DNA reads as TGCGCTCTTGGGGAATGGATCGACTGGGGGCCCTACACCGATAAACTCATCTTT.

This clone has more than one count but fewer than ten. TCRdb's protein, taken from a much larger clone, differs from this DNA's translation at residue 17, likely owing to a read error; the protein displayed comes from the DNA. CDR3 loop: CACDTLPPGGYGSTDKHIF. CDR3 nucleotide sequence: TGTGCCTGTGACACCCTGCCTCCTGGGGGATACGGAAGCACCGATAAACACATCTTT. The V gene corresponds to TRDV2; no J gene was called; the listed D gene, TRDD3, was not tested against the DNA. The germline V gene has CDR1 GEAIGNYY and CDR2 EKD. This CDR3 spans 19 amino acids.

This clone was seen a handful of times. A far bigger clonotype differs at one base, so this is likely a read error. Other nucleotide sequences from this sample produce the same CDR3. This chain links TRDV2 with TRDJ1; no clear D. Here the J gene was assigned by germline matching of the DNA, as TCRdb has none. The CDR3 runs to 15 residues. The V gene lost 0 bases and the J gene lost 1 base, with 11 bases spanning the gap. Per germline, CDR1 GEAIGNYY and CDR2 EKD. The CDR3 nucleotides are TGTGCCTGTGACACCGTCGGAGCTCTCACCGATAAACTCATCTTT. It encodes CACDTVGALTDKLIF.

As for this clone: This DNA's translation and the protein TCRdb lists, from a much larger clone, do not match at residues 4 and 16, likely due to a read error; the protein shown is translated from the DNA. The chain links TRDV1 to TRDJ1, with TRDD3 matching over 8 bases. Germline loops: CDR1 TSWWSYY, CDR2 QGS. The CDR3 has 19 amino acids. CDR3 protein: CALRFPGSYLGDAADELIF. The CDR3 DNA is TGTGCTCTTAGGTTCCCCGGTAGTTACTTGGGGGATGCCGCCGATGAACTCATCTTT.

This clone was detected a few times. This sequence is one base from a far larger clone and is likely a read error. Other nucleotide sequences from this sample produce the same CDR3. The chain carries TRDV2 and TRDJ1; 10 bases map to TRDD3. This CDR3 is built from 16 residues. Germline V lookup: CDR1 GEAIGNYY, CDR2 EKD. The CDR3 coding sequence is TGCGCCTGTGACAACCTGGGGGATAATATGACCGATAAACTCATCTTT. Its translation: CACDNLGDNMTDKLIF.

This clone was seen a handful of times. TCRdb's protein, taken from a much larger clone, differs from this DNA's translation at residues 6 and 9, likely owing to a read error; the protein displayed comes from the DNA. V and J are TRDV1 and TRDJ1, with 9 bases matching TRDD3. CDR1 and CDR2 (germline): TSWWSYY, QGS. Losses at the gene ends were 1 base for V and 0 bases for J; bases not matched to a gene: 21. The CDR3 consists of 22 residues. The DNA for the CDR3 is TGTGCTCTTGGGGAACGGGGATTAAGGCGAGGGAGGGGGATACCGTACACCGATAAACTCATCTTT. Translation: CALGERGLRRGRGIPYTDKLIF.